This T cell receptor (beta chain) stems from a study of beta chain features in type 1 diabetes. At the level of the study: All samples together contributed almost 110,000,000 sorted cells for examination.

Expressed TCRB transcripts were sequenced after all isolated RNA was converted to cDNA. Using immunoSEQ multiplex PCR, the repertoire was profiled, and TCRdb retains in-frame clones only, with some absent. Of about 350,000 clones in the sample, about 18% were seen once. This clone was detected a few times. What it binds is unknown. Every donor provided one heparinised blood draw, which averaged roughly 120 mL. Study conclusions and caveats: Shorter TCRB CDR3s, moderately but significantly so, marked every one of the four CD4+ subsets in Type 1 diabetes patients. No resolution was reached here on whether HLA type influences TCRB rearrangement.

The sample taken for sequencing was naive CD4+ T cells from blood. The clonotype was recovered from a woman aged 18-29 years in good health.

The CDR3 loop is CASSLGFRDEQYF. The DNA of the CDR3 is TGTGCCAGCAGCTTAGGCTTCCGGGACGAGCAGTACTTC. This rearrangement joins TRBV13 to TRBJ2-7; D gene ambiguous. The CDR3 is 13 amino acids. Germline CDR1 is PRHDT and CDR2 is FYEKMQ (reference sequence). With 0 bases removed from V and 5 bases from J, the gap between germline ends came to 8 bases.